This T cell receptor beta chain was sequenced in a study of blood T cells in healthy people across ages. The use of a sample-barcoded 5' primer and a J-beta primer mix characterized a second PCR of about 7 to 12 cycles. With 12 random nucleotides, a template-switch adaptor tagged each individual cDNA molecule. TCRdb called the 5' RACE reads again in MiXCR, with one record for every CDR3 protein. The sample lists about 930,000 distinct CDR3 sequences, under 35% seen once, with more than 8.5% in the top ten. As regards this clonotype: Its antigen is undetermined.

Findings of the study overall: Long-lived donors carried more naive CD4+ cells and greater diversity than aged donors.

The sample was also reused in another study, on T cells of mothers and their children. Per that paper: It was found that thymic selection shapes TCR recombination output similarly in related and unrelated pairs.

This TCR was sampled from a middle-aged woman in good health. Sequences were obtained from blood.

CDR3 protein: CASSQDLRGAATYEQYF. The CDR3 coding sequence is TGTGCCAGCAGCCAGGACCTTAGGGGTGCAGCTACCTACGAGCAGTACTTC. J is TRBJ2-7 and V is TRBV3-1; tentatively, D is TRBD1 (5 bases). This CDR3 has 17 residues. Germline V gene data show CDR1 as LGHDT and CDR2 as YNNKEL (reference sequence). The V end lost 3 bases, the J end lost 2 bases, and 20 bases lay between the germline ends.